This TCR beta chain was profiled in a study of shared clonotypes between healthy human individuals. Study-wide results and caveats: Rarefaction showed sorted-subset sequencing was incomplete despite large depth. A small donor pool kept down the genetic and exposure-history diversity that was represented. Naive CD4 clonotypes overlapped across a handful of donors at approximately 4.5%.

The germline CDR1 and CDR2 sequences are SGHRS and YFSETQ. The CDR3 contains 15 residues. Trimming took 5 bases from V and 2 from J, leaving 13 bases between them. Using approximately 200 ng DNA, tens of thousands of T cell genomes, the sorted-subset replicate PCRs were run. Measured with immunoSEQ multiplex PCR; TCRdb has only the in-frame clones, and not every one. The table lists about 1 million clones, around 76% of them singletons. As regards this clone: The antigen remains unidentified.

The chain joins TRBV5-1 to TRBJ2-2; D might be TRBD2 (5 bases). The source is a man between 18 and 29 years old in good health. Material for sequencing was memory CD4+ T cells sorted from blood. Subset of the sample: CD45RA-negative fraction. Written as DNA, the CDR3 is TGCGCCAGCAGGAGGGCAAGGGATAACACCGGGGAGCTGTTTTTT. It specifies CASRRARDNTGELFF.